This T cell receptor beta chain was recovered during a study of cytomegalovirus exposure and HLA in healthy donors (dated by TCRdb to about 2017). Background on the whole study: An earlier analysis of roughly 500 of the donors reported approximately 300 Gb of sequence data and 100 million to 140 million unique TCR beta sequences from about 180 million T cells. An early release that covered 640 HLA-typed donors contained approximately 290 gigabases of sequencing data and 80 million or so unique TCR sequences. Of the approximately 400 genotyped donors, around 81% fell in the genetic ancestry cluster associated with self-reported Caucasian donors. The study aimed to test whether signatures of past pathogen exposure could be identified by cataloging public T cell receptors. Using immunosequencing, the study profiled T cell repertoires from about 610 subjects and related those repertoires to cytomegalovirus serostatus. In addition to the first cohort of several hundred subjects, a separate validation cohort of 120 different subjects was used. To predict cytomegalovirus infection status, the study combined high-throughput TCR immunosequencing, statistical association of individual TCRs with disease status, and machine learning. A later analysis re-examined previously published TCR beta repertoires from over 500 donors and added high-resolution HLA genotyping to investigate patterns of TCR occurrence. Rather than using new phenotypic data, the later analysis identified candidate immune exposures from TCR beta sequences and from how often those sequences occurred across donors. To decide whether each TCR beta V gene segment behaved as functional or pseudogenic, an earlier analysis of approximately 600 of the donors relied on high-throughput TCR beta sequencing. Alongside the repertoire data, information on donor age, sex, ethnicity and CMV serostatus was compiled. In a later genetic analysis, genome-wide SNP genotypes for about 60% of the 666 donors were used, and that subset was treated as a discovery cohort. Every repertoire in the discovery cohort had been generated on one and the same sequencing platform. HLA typing included class I and class II loci at four-digit resolution. The number of typed donors differed by locus: roughly 629-640 for A, B, C, DRB1 and DQB1; 522 for DQA1; 606 for DPA1; and approximately 450 for DPB1. Four to six DR-DQ haplotypes were handled as single units for association and clustering, since linkage in the cohort was strong. Across approximately 420 genotyped donors of the cohort, an average of approximately 240,000 unique TCR beta nucleotide sequences per donor were sequenced, and around 20% of those sequences were non-productive. Results and caveats for the whole study, not just this receptor: The authors suggested that the approach could potentially be extended to other disease states and immunological phenotypes. In a later analysis, several top co-occurrence clusters were reported to appear linked to parvovirus B19, influenza, CMV and Epstein-Barr virus. Across donors, most TCR sequences were observed very rarely, whereas some public TCRs were present in many individuals. The study gave a list of 150 to 200 TCR beta chains associated with cytomegalovirus. This cohort had only TCR beta chains sequenced, and the lack of alpha or paired-chain data limited which features could be detected. At a false discovery rate of 0.05, a later analysis linked 16,951 TCR beta sequences to specific HLA alleles. In vitro tests confirmed that a few of the cytomegalovirus-associated TCR beta chains recognize cytomegalovirus antigens. For the cohort, immune exposure information was limited to CMV serostatus. A later analysis found that TCR association rates varied across HLA loci, with DRB1 alleles showing the most associated TCRs and HLA-C alleles the fewest. Because counts were too low, roughly 18 rarely observed V segments, including chromosome 9 orphons, were left out of the earlier analysis of roughly 600 of the donors. According to a later analysis, most CMV-associated TCR beta chains appeared to be HLA-restricted, and the HLA associations seemed to be driven largely by CMV exposure. When HLA alleles, especially DR and DQ, strongly co-occurred, TCR associations were difficult to assign to individual alleles. In a later genetic analysis, fewer N-insertions in productive TCRs were reported among donors in an Asian-associated ancestry cluster than the 666-donor mean. In an earlier analysis of 587 of the donors, most TCR beta V segments appeared in productive rearrangements about 87% or about 30% of the time, broadly matching IMGT annotations. Cytomegalovirus status was reported to be diagnosed by the classifier with high specificity and sensitivity in both the original and validation cohorts. A further reported finding was that TCR beta sequences accurately predicted the HLA-A and HLA-B alleles for most subjects in the first cohort. An association between a missense DCLRE1C variant and V-gene and J-gene trimming of TCR beta chains was found in a later genetic analysis and replicated in an independent cohort. Some IMGT-functional V segments, including TRBV6-2 and TRBV6-3, could not be told apart with the 87-base-pair reads, so those segments were excluded. Because HLA typing was unavailable for some donors at each locus, only the typed subset was used in association tests. In a later analysis, HLA-associated TCR beta chains showed more clonal expansion and lower generation probabilities than non-associated chains that were equally common. The sequencing pipeline was judged likely to have produced a cluster of highly shared sequence variants as a technical artifact. Roughly uniform sequencing depth across donors was assumed in presence/absence analyses, although this assumption may not hold. Linkage disequilibrium might explain the correlated functional status among segregating V segments, but an unknown experimental factor could not be ruled out.

In total, fewer than 750 healthy bone marrow donors made up the cohort. At the time of sampling, every cohort member was nominally healthy, though immune exposures that went unrecorded were likely present. The donor tested CMV seronegative, placing the donor among the 350 or so seronegative members of the cohort. A peripheral blood sample was provided by each donor, and peripheral blood mononuclear cells were used for TCR beta sequencing. Genomic DNA extraction from the blood cell samples was performed with the Qiagen DNeasy Blood Extraction Kit. The germline V gene (reference sequence) gives CDR1 as LNHDA and CDR2 as SQIVND. The CDR3 holds 18 amino acids from the cysteine to the phenylalanine. Only the CDR3 region is kept as DNA, spanning 54 bases read in frame from base 1. The V end gives up 3 bases and the J end 4 bases, leaving 14 bases in the junction not matched to a gene. The receptor library was made with the immunoSEQ multiplex PCR assay. For the multiplex PCR, a mixture combining 60 forward primers for TCR Vbeta segments and 13 reverse primers for TCR Jbeta segments was used. Amplification of the CDR3 region of rearranged TCR beta genes was performed with a multiplex PCR assay on genomic DNA. The Illumina HiSeq System was used to sequence the amplified TCR beta libraries as 87-base-pair reads. The study's own analysis went as follows. Across the 670 or so repertoires, a later analysis counted tens of millions of unique TCR beta chains, around 11 million of which were shared by at least two donors. A nearest-neighbor algorithm error-corrected the raw reads and collapsed the reads into unique sequences, merging closely related sequences to remove PCR and sequencing errors. Alignment of CDR3 sequences to IMGT reference sequences was used to assign V, D and J gene segments. For a sequence to be retained, a match of at least six nucleotides was required to both a V gene segment and a J gene segment. Rearrangements were classified as productive when the CDR3 lacked stop codons and remained in frame with V and J, and all other rearrangements were classified as non-productive. Following IMGT convention, CDR3 was defined as the stretch from the second conserved V-encoded cysteine up to the conserved J-encoded phenylalanine. Sequences without an unambiguous match to a single V gene segment were excluded from the earlier analysis of several hundred of the donors. In an earlier analysis of approximately 560 of the donors, a V segment was called functional when productive rearrangements were above 56.7%, and segregating when the standard deviation between donors exceeded 5%. A statistical classification framework was built to diagnose cytomegalovirus status from the catalog of TCR beta chain sequences. In a later analysis, V and J genes were assigned by comparing TCR nucleotide sequences against IMGT/GENE-DB human TR gene sequences. Using the TCRdist pipeline, a later analysis assigned CDR3 sequences along with most-parsimonious VDJ recombination scenarios. In a later analysis, each TCR beta chain was defined by its CDR3 amino acid sequence together with its V-gene family, and reads without a unique V-gene family were excluded. A later analysis removed nearly 600 highly shared, low-generation-probability nucleotide sequences to deal with suspected cross-contamination and a sequencing artifact. In a later analysis, a clonal expansion index for each public chain was calculated from normalized within-repertoire ranks of inferred template counts. In a later analysis, generation probabilities were computed with a VDJ recombination model fitted to out-of-frame rearrangements, and the resulting probabilities were checked against IGoR. In a later analysis, hypergeometric tests were used to score TCR-TCR, TCR-HLA and TCR-CMV co-occurrence, with a repertoire-size bias correction applied to TCR pairs. False discovery rates were estimated in a later analysis by permuting HLA or CMV assignments 20 times. In a later analysis, co-occurring TCRs were grouped with DBSCAN, and TCRdist sequence similarity was added when clustering was performed within HLA-allele-positive subsets. Repertoires with fewer than 30,000 or more than 120,000 public chains were left out of co-occurrence clustering, as were five repertoires with anomalous nucleotide sharing. TCRdb holds this immuneACCESS table with in-frame rearrangements only. Some clones are missing; in checked studies, unresolved V genes explain under half, and the rest has no known cause. For V, J and clone size, that table is used; D and trimming come from the DNA. The sample table shows 150,000 to 250,000 clones, and just over 75% are seen once. The top ten clones comprise under 2% of the sample.

This clone was observed a few times. Its cognate antigen has yet to be identified. No base qualities exist here, and no much larger clone lies one base off it. The sequenced sample was PBMCs. The sequence derives from a man aged 25 to 40 in good health and CMV-seronegative. The rearrangement joined TRBV19 to TRBJ2-1; TRBD2 fits 8 bases in the junction. The CDR3 protein sequence reads: CASSILGSGRALYNEQFF. The nucleotide sequence is given as TGTGCCAGTAGTATCTTGGGATCCGGGAGGGCCTTGTACAATGAGCAGTTCTTC.